These T cell receptor beta chains were read from a single sample in a study of T-cell memory formation after mild COVID-19. MiXCR was run by TCRdb on the 5' RACE reads, yielding one entry per CDR3 protein. The sample contains 300,000 or so distinct CDR3 sequences, roughly 15% of which appear only once. Material: PBMCs or a T cell subset sorted from them (not recorded which). The receptor source for this set is a man between 18 and 35 years old who had mild COVID-19 (a few samples of this study predate the infection). Cell type and time point are not known. Both conserved end residues are part of each CDR3. The order of the fields is J gene, V gene, clone size, D gene, CDR3 DNA, CDR3 protein. D genes are given only for firm matches. Rows may omit the clone size; those that give it use once, few, many or a size class.

TRBJ2-3	TRBV20-1	.	TRBD1	TGCAGTGCTAGAGACTTGGACAGGGGAGCAGATACGCAGTATTTT	CSARDLDRGADTQYF
TRBJ2-1	TRBV11-2	.	.	TGTGCCAGCAGCCCCGGGCTGGTGGAGCAGTTCTTC	CASSPGLVEQFF
TRBJ1-1	TRBV7-9	.	.	TGTGCCAGCAGCCCAATGCTGGGACGGTCCACTGAAGCTTTCTTT	CASSPMLGRSTEAFF
TRBJ2-6	TRBV6-5	few	TRBD1	TGTGCCAGCACCCGACAGGGGGCGGCTGGGGCCAACGTCCTGACTTTC	CASTRQGAAGANVLTF
TRBJ2-4	TRBV10-2	.	.	TGCGCCAGCAGTGAACTCAGGGCGGACATTCAGTACTTC	CASSELRADIQYF
TRBJ2-1	TRBV5-1	many	.	TGCGCCAGCAGCTTGTCCACTAACAATGAGCAGTTCTTC	CASSLSTNNEQFF
TRBJ2-4	TRBV7-8	.	TRBD1	TGTGCCAGCAGCCATCCGGGACAGGGGGACATTCAGTACTTC	CASSHPGQGDIQYF
TRBJ2-3	TRBV7-9	many	.	TGTGCCAGCAGCCAAGGGACAGATACGCAGTATTTT	CASSQGTDTQYF
TRBJ2-5	TRBV6-2/TRBV6-3	.	.	TGTGCCAGCAGTTACTGGGGCACTAAACAAGAGACCCAGTACTTC	CASSYWGTKQETQYF
TRBJ2-1	TRBV11-2	.	.	TGTGCCAGCAGCCACCCCGGGACACTTGGCTATGAGCAGTTCTTC	CASSHPGTLGYEQFF
TRBJ2-5	TRBV29-1	.	TRBD1	TGCAGCGCCCCGGACAGGGGCCAAGAGACCCAGTACTTC	CSAPDRGQETQYF
TRBJ1-5	TRBV20-1	.	TRBD1	TGCAGTGCCACTAAGTCGGGACAGGGTCAGCCCCAGCATTTT	CSATKSGQGQPQHF
TRBJ1-1	TRBV30	.	.	TGTGCCTGGAGTTCACAGATTGAAGCTTTCTTT	CAWSSQIEAFF
TRBJ2-2	TRBV5-1	.	.	TGCGCCAGCAGCTTGGCGGGGACGTCGAACACCGGGGAGCTGTTTTTT	CASSLAGTSNTGELFF
TRBJ1-1	TRBV5-1	few	.	TGCGCCAGCAGCCAGATGGACGGGACTGAAGCTTTCTTT	CASSQMDGTEAFF
TRBJ2-6	TRBV6-1	.	.	TGTGCCAGCAGTAAACATGTCTCTGGGGCCAACGTCCTGACTTTC	CASSKHVSGANVLTF
TRBJ2-3	TRBV12-3/TRBV12-4	few	.	TGTGCCAGCGGACACCCTGAGGACTATACGCAGTATTTT	CASGHPEDYTQYF
TRBJ2-2	TRBV20-1	few	.	TGCAGTGCTAGAGATCGATTCCTCACCGGGGAGCTGTTTTTT	CSARDRFLTGELFF
TRBJ2-2	TRBV27	.	TRBD1	TGTGCCAGCAGTTTAGAGGGGGCCCATTTCCTTAACACCGGGGAGCTGTTTTTT	CASSLEGAHFLNTGELFF
TRBJ2-3	TRBV4-3	.	.	TGCGCCAGCAGCCAAGCCCCCCGGGATACGCAGTATTTT	CASSQAPRDTQYF
TRBJ1-1	TRBV5-1	few	.	TGCGCCAGCAGTACGGGGGCGGTTTGGAACACTGAAGCTTTCTTT	CASSTGAVWNTEAFF
TRBJ2-7	TRBV7-9	.	TRBD1	TGTGCCAGCAGCTTAACCCAGGGGGCCTACGAGCAGTACTTC	CASSLTQGAYEQYF
TRBJ1-5	TRBV20-1	few	.	TGCAGTGCTAGCTCCCAGTTCAATCAGCCCCAGCATTTT	CSASSQFNQPQHF
TRBJ1-6	TRBV5-5	.	TRBD1	TGTGCCAGCAGCTCCCGGGACAGCAATTCACCCCTCCACTTT	CASSSRDSNSPLHF
TRBJ1-2	TRBV5-1	few	.	TGCGCCAGCAGCCCCGCCGGAACGAACCCCCGGTACTATGGCTACACCTTC	CASSPAGTNPRYYGYTF
TRBJ2-5	TRBV6-5	.	.	TGTGCCAGCAGTATGCGACTACGGGAGACCCAGTACTTC	CASSMRLRETQYF
TRBJ2-1	TRBV4-3	.	TRBD1	TGCGCCAGCAGCCAGTTAACAGGGGACTCCTACAATGAGCAGTTCTTC	CASSQLTGDSYNEQFF
TRBJ2-3	TRBV4-2	.	.	TGTGCCAGCAGCCAGGGACTAGGGGGCCCAGATACGCAGTATTTT	CASSQGLGGPDTQYF
TRBJ2-2	TRBV6-5	few	TRBD1	TGTGCCAGCAGTTTCGCACAGGGGTCCCTCGTGGGGGAGCTGTTTTTT	CASSFAQGSLVGELFF
TRBJ2-1	TRBV12-5	.	.	TGTGCTAGTGGTTTGGTACCCTACAATGAGCAGTTCTTC	CASGLVPYNEQFF
TRBJ1-6	TRBV5-1	few	TRBD1	TGCGCCAGCAGGGGGGACAGGGGGCGTATTAATTCACCCCTCCACTTT	CASRGDRGRINSPLHF
TRBJ2-3	TRBV20-1	few	.	TGCAGTGCTAGAGCCGGGAGCACAGATACGCAGTATTTT	CSARAGSTDTQYF
TRBJ1-3	TRBV2	.	.	TGTGCCAGCAGTGAAGTCGGGGCAGGTCCTGGAAACACCATATATTTT	CASSEVGAGPGNTIYF
TRBJ2-3	TRBV28	few	TRBD2	TGTGCCAGCAGTTTATGGGCGGGGGGGCCCGCAGATACGCAGTATTTT	CASSLWAGGPADTQYF
TRBJ1-1	TRBV2	.	.	TGTGCCGGCAGGGTGAACACTGAAGCTTTCTTT	CAGRVNTEAFF
TRBJ1-1	TRBV20-1	.	.	TGCAGTGCTTCATACAGGACTAGTTTGCCTGAAGCTTTCTTT	CSASYRTSLPEAFF
TRBJ2-4	TRBV28	many	.	TGTGCCAGCAGTTTGAGGGGGGTACCTTTAGCCAAAAACATTCAGTACTTC	CASSLRGVPLAKNIQYF
TRBJ2-7	TRBV20-1	.	.	TGCAGTGCGACCGGCCCCTCCTACGAGCAGTACTTC	CSATGPSYEQYF
TRBJ2-5	TRBV7-2	.	TRBD1	TGTGCCAGCAGCTCGCGGACAGGGTATCAAGAGACCCAGTACTTC	CASSSRTGYQETQYF
TRBJ1-1	TRBV5-1	.	.	TGCGCCAGCAGCTTTAAGGGAGGGGACACTGAAGCTTTCTTT	CASSFKGGDTEAFF
TRBJ2-2	TRBV12-3/TRBV12-4	few	.	TGTGCCAGCAGCCGGGACGCGGCTCTTCCCGGGGAGCTGTTTTTT	CASSRDAALPGELFF
TRBJ2-7	TRBV14	few	.	TGTGCCAGCAGCCGGGGGAGCTCCTACGAGCAGTACTTC	CASSRGSSYEQYF
TRBJ1-1	TRBV12-3/TRBV12-4	.	.	TGTGCCAGCAGTACTGGAAGGAACACTGAAGCTTTCTTT	CASSTGRNTEAFF
TRBJ1-1	TRBV5-1	few	.	TGCGCCAGCAGCTTGGTCCCAGGGAATGAAGCTTTCTTT	CASSLVPGNEAFF
TRBJ1-2	TRBV3-1	few	.	TGTGCCAGCAGCCAAGATCGCGGGGGAAACGGCTACACCTTC	CASSQDRGGNGYTF
TRBJ2-1	TRBV5-1	few	TRBD2	TGCGCCAGCAGCTTCCCTAGCGCTAGCGGGGACTCTATTTATGAGCAGTTCTTC	CASSFPSASGDSIYEQFF
TRBJ2-5	TRBV7-6	.	.	TGTGCCAGCAGCTTAGGAGCGTCGAGCATCAAAGAGACCCAGTACTTC	CASSLGASSIKETQYF
TRBJ2-1	TRBV28	many	.	TGTGCCAGCAGGGACAGACACAATGAGCAGTTCTTC	CASRDRHNEQFF
TRBJ2-5	TRBV2	.	.	TGTGCCAGCAGTGAAATCCCCGGGGGCGCAGGGGAGACCCAGTACTTC	CASSEIPGGAGETQYF
TRBJ1-6	TRBV6-5	.	TRBD1	TGTGCCAGCAGTGCTGGACAGGGTAATTCACCCCTCCACTTT	CASSAGQGNSPLHF
TRBJ2-1	TRBV7-9	.	TRBD1	TGTGCCAGCACCGACAGGGCTTACTACAATGAGCAGTTCTTC	CASTDRAYYNEQFF
TRBJ1-1	TRBV30	.	.	TGTGCCTGGAGTGGGTGGAGAGCTTTCTTT	CAWSGWRAFF
TRBJ2-5	TRBV5-1	few	.	TGCGCCAGCAGCCCGGGGGCCACAGGGCCAGAGACCCAGTACTTC	CASSPGATGPETQYF
TRBJ1-6	TRBV6-5	.	.	TGTGCCAGCAGTCGTCGTAGAAATTCACCCCTCCACTTT	CASSRRRNSPLHF
TRBJ2-5	TRBV6-5	.	TRBD2	TGTGCCAGCAGTTACTCAGACTTGGGAGGGGAGACCCAGTACTTC	CASSYSDLGGETQYF
TRBJ1-2	TRBV29-1	few	.	TGCAGCGTTGAGGAGCCGCCGAGGAACTATGGCTACACCTTC	CSVEEPPRNYGYTF
TRBJ2-6	TRBV11-3	many	.	TGTGCCAGCAGTGTGGAATCCGGGGCCAACGTCCTGACTTTC	CASSVESGANVLTF
TRBJ2-2	TRBV12-3/TRBV12-4	many	.	TGTGCCAGCAGTTTAGGTGCCAGCACCGGGGAGCTGTTTTTT	CASSLGASTGELFF